A single sample is the source of the 29 T cell receptor beta chains below, sequenced in a study of blood T cell repertoires in COVID-19. Generated by immunoSEQ multiplex PCR, the TCRdb table keeps only in-frame clones and is missing some. Among about 200,000 clones listed, approximately 86% were seen once. Sequencing input: peripheral blood. These receptors came from a man younger than 35 with active or convalescent COVID-19.

This chain links TRBV7-2 with TRBJ2-1; 7 positions match TRBD2. Per germline, CDR1 SGHTA and CDR2 FQGNSA. The CDR3 runs 15 residues. Germline trimming cut 3 bases from V and 0 bases from J; bases unmatched to any gene: 2. The CDR3: CASSFPGGSYNEQFF. In DNA form, the CDR3 reads TGTGCCAGCAGCTTCCCGGGGGGCTCCTACAATGAGCAGTTCTTC.

This sequence joins TRBV28 and TRBJ1-5, with D perhaps TRBD1 (5 bases). The CDR3 contains 16 residues. Trimming removed 4 bases at V and 2 bases at J, with 15 bases between. The germline V gene has CDR1 MDHEN and CDR2 SYDVKM. CDR3 bases: TGTGCCAGCAGTTCCCGTGGGGGGGTAGGCAATCAGCCCCAGCATTTT. This codes for CASSSRGGVGNQPQHF.

This rearrangement joins TRBV7-2 to TRBJ1-3; TRBD1 is a possible D gene (6 bases). Germline loops: CDR1 SGHTA, CDR2 FQGNSA. V gave up 5 bases and J gave up 0 bases, with 14 bases separating them. CDR3 length: 16 residues. For the CDR3, the DNA is TGTGCCAGCAGCCCGGGACAACCCCTCTCTGGAAACACCATATATTTT. Protein sequence: CASSPGQPLSGNTIYF.

The rearrangement links TRBV5-1 to TRBJ2-5, with 10 bases aligning to TRBD1. From germline, CDR1 is SGHRS and CDR2 YFSETQ. V was clipped by 4 bases and J by 6 bases; unmatched bases: 9. The CDR3 covers 15 residues. The CDR3, as DNA: TGCGCCAGCAGCCTGGGACAGGGGTCTGTCCAGACCCAGTACTTC. Protein: CASSLGQGSVQTQYF.

The J gene is TRBJ1-4, the V gene TRBV7-2; 7 bases are shared with TRBD1. V gave up 4 bases and J gave up 1 base; unmatched junction bases: 3. Germline V gives CDR1 SGHTA, CDR2 FQGNSA. The CDR3 sequence is 15 residues long. This CDR3 reads CASSSNRGTNEKLFF. The CDR3 DNA follows: TGTGCCAGCAGCTCGAACAGGGGAACTAATGAAAAACTGTTTTTT.

V gene TRBV3-1 (or the pseudogene TRBV3-2) combines with J gene TRBJ2-1, with D perhaps matching TRBD2 (5 bases). The CDR3 length is 13 residues. Deletions cut 8 bases from V and 2 bases from J, with 10 bases between. Looked up from germline, CDR1 is LGHDT and CDR2 is YNNKEL (reference sequence). The CDR3 DNA follows: TGTGCCAGCGGGCTCGGGGCCTACAATGAGCAGTTCTTC. Protein: CASGLGAYNEQFF.

The V and J genes are TRBV3-1 (or the pseudogene TRBV3-2) and TRBJ2-1, with TRBD2 matching over 13 bases. CDR1 is LGHDT and CDR2 is YNNKEL in the germline V gene (reference sequence). The V and J ends lost 4 bases and 6 bases, in that order; junction bases with no gene match: 18. CDR3 length equals 20 residues. The CDR3 bases are TGTGCCAGCAGCCCCCGAGGTAGGACTAGCGGGAGCGGGGGCGGCAATGAGCAGTTCTTC. Translation: CASSPRGRTSGSGGGNEQFF.

The chain combines TRBV30 with TRBJ1-1; TRBD1 might be the D (5 bases). Germline CDR1 GTSNPN, CDR2 SVGIG (reference sequence). The CDR3 covers 14 residues. V dropped 4 bases and J dropped 0 bases, with 12 bases sitting between them. CDR3 amino acids: CAWKGLSLNTEAFF. The CDR3 nucleotides read TGTGCCTGGAAGGGGCTATCCTTGAACACTGAAGCTTTCTTT. The whole variable domain, filled in from reference TRBV30 and TRBJ1-1, reads SQTIHQWPATLVQPVGSPLSLECTVEGTSNPNLYWYRQAAGRGLQLLFYSVGIGQISSEVPQNLSASRPQDRQFILSSKKLLLSDSGFYLCAWKGLSLNTEAFFGQGTRLTVV.

DNA of the CDR3: TGTGCCAGCAGCGTAGCAGGGGGCGCATCGACTGAAGCTTTCTTT. It codes for CASSVAGGASTEAFF. The rearrangement uses TRBV9 and TRBJ1-1; 8 nucleotides agree with TRBD1. With V trimmed by 0 bases and J by 5 bases, 6 bases remained unmatched. CDR3 length: 15 residues. From germline, CDR1 is SGDLS and CDR2 YYNGEE.

V and J are TRBV30 and TRBJ2-2, with 8 positions matching TRBD2. Unmatched junction bases numbered 10, after V lost 0 bases and J lost 4 bases. This CDR3 is built from 17 residues. Germline CDR1 and CDR2: GTSNPN and SVGIG (reference sequence). This CDR3 is CAWSVHRAGAVTGELFF. The CDR3 bases are TGTGCCTGGAGTGTACACCGAGCGGGAGCGGTCACCGGGGAGCTGTTTTTT.

The chain couples TRBV20-1 to TRBJ2-5, with TRBD2 matching 11 bases. The CDR3 is made up of 15 amino acids. Germline loops: CDR1 DFQATT, CDR2 SNEGSKA (reference sequence). The junction had 5 bases not matched to a gene; V was cut back by 3 bases and J by 2 bases. The CDR3 here is CSASGGTSGQETQYF. The DNA for the CDR3 is TGCAGTGCTAGTGGCGGGACTAGCGGACAAGAGACCCAGTACTTC.

This chain connects TRBV4-2 to TRBJ1-4; D call uncertain. Between the trimmed V and J ends, which lost 4 bases and 4 bases, there was a span of 13 bases. The V gene's germline CDR1 is LGHNA and CDR2 YNFKEQ. The CDR3 runs 15 residues. CDR3 protein: CASSLEAAYNEKLFF. Written as DNA, the CDR3 is TGTGCCAGCAGCCTGGAGGCGGCTTATAATGAAAAACTGTTTTTT.

This clone was counted a few times. The rearrangement joins TRBV3-1 (or the pseudogene TRBV3-2) to TRBJ1-2; D unclear. The germline V gene encodes CDR1 LGHDT and CDR2 YNNKEL (reference sequence). Trimming pared 1 base from V and 5 bases from J, leaving 11 bases between. CDR3 length equals 14 residues. CDR3 sequence: CASSQGLQQYGYTF. The CDR3 DNA reads TGTGCCAGCAGCCAAGGGTTACAGCAATATGGCTACACCTTC.

The rearrangement joins TRBV11-2 to TRBJ2-7; D is possibly TRBD1 (5 bases). Trimming took off 5 bases at V and 2 bases at J, with 13 bases between the two ends. Germline V gives CDR1 SGHAT, CDR2 FQNNGV. The CDR3 has 14 amino acids. DNA for the CDR3: TGTGCCAGCAGCCGCACGCAGGGTACCTACGAGCAGTACTTC. Its translation: CASSRTQGTYEQYF.

Written as DNA, the CDR3 is TGTGCCAGCAGTTTGCTAGGGGGCGCGGGCGGCTACACCTTC. Translated, it gives CASSLLGGAGGYTF. The chain uses TRBV27 and TRBJ1-2, with 7 bases matching TRBD1. The CDR3 spans 14 residues. Germline CDR1 reads MNHEY; CDR2 reads SMNVEV (reference sequence). J lost 8 bases, V lost 3 bases, and 9 bases had no gene match.

The genes are TRBV19 and TRBJ2-1; 8 positions match TRBD2. Germline-derived CDR1 and CDR2 are LNHDA and SQIVND (reference sequence). V shed 7 bases and J 8 bases; nucleotides not matched to a gene: 4. This CDR3 region has 12 residues. This CDR3 reads CASTRRGDEQFF. The CDR3 DNA sequence: TGTGCCAGTACGAGGCGGGGGGATGAGCAGTTCTTC.

The CDR3 region has the DNA TGTGCCAGCAGCTTTCTACAGAGGAACACTGAAGCTTTCTTT. Protein sequence: CASSFLQRNTEAFF. The rearrangement links TRBV5-5 to TRBJ1-1, with D unclear. The germline V and J ends were trimmed by 2 bases and 1 base, with 9 bases remaining between them. CDR1 and CDR2 from the germline V gene are SGHKS and YYEKEE (reference sequence). The CDR3 is made up of 14 amino acids.

The chain recombines TRBV5-4 with TRBJ1-1, with TRBD1 as a possible D gene (5 bases). This CDR3 is 16 amino acids long. Germline V lookup: CDR1 SGHNT, CDR2 YYREEE (reference sequence). The V end lost 7 bases, the J end lost 0 bases, and 19 bases lay between the germline ends. CDR3 nucleotides: TGTGCCAGCGCTTCGGGGGGAGAATGGCTGAACACTGAAGCTTTCTTT. It yields the protein CASASGGEWLNTEAFF.

This clone has more than one count but fewer than ten. This chain uses TRBV29-1 with TRBJ2-2, with 7 bases that match TRBD1. Trimming took 7 bases from V and 2 from J; bases not matched to a gene: 1. Per the germline V gene, CDR1 is SQVTM and CDR2 is ANQGSEA. The CDR3 contains 12 residues. The CDR3 loop reads CSGQGNTGELFF. The DNA of the CDR3 is TGCAGCGGACAGGGCAACACCGGGGAGCTGTTTTTT.

V gene TRBV5-1 combines with J gene TRBJ2-1; TRBD2 matches 10 bases. V trimming: 0 bases; J trimming: 2 bases; junction bases outside the gene matches: 2. Per germline, CDR1 SGHRS and CDR2 YFSETQ. There are 16 residues in the CDR3. CDR3 bases: TGCGCCAGCAGCTTGGGCCTAGCGGGAGCCTACAATGAGCAGTTCTTC. Translating it yields CASSLGLAGAYNEQFF.

The chain has TRBV30 and TRBJ2-7; TRBD2 might be the D (6 bases). The germline V and J ends were trimmed by 7 bases and 1 base, with 11 bases remaining between them. This CDR3 is 12 amino acids long. The V gene's germline CDR1 is GTSNPN and CDR2 SVGIG (reference sequence). The CDR3 reads CALGTSSYEQYF. The CDR3 DNA is TGTGCCTTAGGGACTTCTTCCTACGAGCAGTACTTC. Complete variable domain (other parts from reference TRBV30 and TRBJ2-7): SQTIHQWPATLVQPVGSPLSLECTVEGTSNPNLYWYRQAAGRGLQLLFYSVGIGQISSEVPQNLSASRPQDRQFILSSKKLLLSDSGFYLCALGTSSYEQYFGPGTRLTVT.

V is TRBV25-1 and J is TRBJ1-1; TRBD1 might be the D (5 bases). The CDR3 contains 14 residues. Germline V gene lookup returns CDR1 MGHDK and CDR2 SYGVNS. Deletions cut 6 bases from V and 1 base from J, with 12 bases between. The CDR3 DNA is TGTGCCAGCAGGCAGACAGAAACGAACACTGAAGCTTTCTTT. It encodes CASRQTETNTEAFF.

The chain employs TRBV24-1 and TRBJ2-3; D may be TRBD2 (5 bases). The CDR3 sequence is 16 residues long. CDR1 KGHDR and CDR2 SFDVKD come from the germline V gene. Trimming stripped 7 bases from V and 7 bases from J, with 23 bases between. CDR3 loop: CATSGGLVDPSNTQYF. DNA of the CDR3: TGTGCCACCAGCGGCGGGTTAGTGGATCCGTCCAATACGCAGTATTTT.

The chain joins TRBV11-2 to TRBJ2-7; 12 positions agree with TRBD2. V was clipped by 5 bases and J by 4 bases; unmatched bases: 9. Germline loops: CDR1 SGHAT, CDR2 FQNNGV. The CDR3 totals 16 residues. CDR3 residues: CASSRPLAGGPYEQYF. As DNA, the CDR3 is TGTGCCAGCAGCCGACCGCTAGCGGGAGGGCCATACGAGCAGTACTTC.

The rearrangement uses TRBV19 and TRBJ1-1; 7 positions agree with TRBD1. This CDR3 has 13 amino acids. Losses at the gene ends were 5 bases for V and 4 bases for J; bases not matched to a gene: 4. Germline CDR1 is LNHDA and CDR2 is SQIVND (reference sequence). This chain's CDR3 is CASSPTGVTEAFF. CDR3 nucleotide sequence: TGTGCCAGTAGTCCAACAGGGGTCACTGAAGCTTTCTTT.

This clone was observed many times. The chain employs TRBV7-9 and TRBJ1-2; a weak D match, TRBD1 (5 bases). V was cut by 3 bases and J by 6 bases, with 11 bases left in between. This CDR3 region has 13 residues. The V gene's germline CDR1 is SEHNR and CDR2 FQNEAQ (reference sequence). CDR3 region: CASSFQGVDGYTF. The DNA of the CDR3 is TGTGCCAGCAGCTTTCAAGGGGTGGATGGCTACACCTTC.

The chain recombines TRBV24-1 with TRBJ2-1, with 7 positions matching TRBD2. There are 17 residues in the CDR3. Germline CDR1 and CDR2: KGHDR and SFDVKD. Trimming took 3 bases from V and 5 from J; bases not matched to a gene: 12. CDR3 nucleotides: TGTGCCACCAGTGATATACTAACTAGCGTCGGTGACAATGAGCAGTTCTTC. Protein sequence: CATSDILTSVGDNEQFF.

V gene TRBV20-1 combines with J gene TRBJ2-7, with TRBD1 identical over 8 bases. This CDR3 contains 15 residues. Trimming took 3 bases from V and 5 from J; bases not matched to a gene: 12. Germline loops: CDR1 DFQATT, CDR2 SNEGSKA (reference sequence). CDR3 amino acids: CSASVKRGRGHEQYF. CDR3 bases: TGCAGTGCTAGTGTTAAGAGGGGCAGGGGGCACGAGCAGTACTTC.

The chain is built from TRBV6-5 and TRBJ2-1; 7 bases map to TRBD2. With 2 bases clipped from V and 2 bases from J, the junction kept 3 bases outside the gene matches. This CDR3 comprises 15 residues. The germline CDR1 and CDR2 sequences are MNHEY and SVGAGI. CDR3 residues: CASSYTGGTYNEQFF. In DNA form, the CDR3 reads TGTGCCAGCAGTTACACGGGAGGCACCTACAATGAGCAGTTCTTC.